This T cell receptor beta chain is from a study of blood T cell repertoires in COVID-19. Method: immunoSEQ multiplex PCR; TCRdb's copy keeps in-frame clones and lacks some. The repertoire holds around 110,000 clones, with 86% as singletons. V trimming: 8 bases; J trimming: 5 bases; junction bases outside the gene matches: 14. The CDR3 contains 16 residues. Germline V CDR1 and CDR2: ENHRY, SYGVKD. This receptor was obtained from a man between 35 and 55 years old with acute or convalescent COVID-19. The sequenced material came from peripheral blood. The chain combines TRBV10-3 with TRBJ2-1, with TRBD2 matching over 8 bases. This chain's CDR3 is CAIARGPAGVNNEQFF. In DNA form, the CDR3 reads TGTGCCATCGCGCGCGGGCCAGCGGGAGTGAACAATGAGCAGTTCTTC.